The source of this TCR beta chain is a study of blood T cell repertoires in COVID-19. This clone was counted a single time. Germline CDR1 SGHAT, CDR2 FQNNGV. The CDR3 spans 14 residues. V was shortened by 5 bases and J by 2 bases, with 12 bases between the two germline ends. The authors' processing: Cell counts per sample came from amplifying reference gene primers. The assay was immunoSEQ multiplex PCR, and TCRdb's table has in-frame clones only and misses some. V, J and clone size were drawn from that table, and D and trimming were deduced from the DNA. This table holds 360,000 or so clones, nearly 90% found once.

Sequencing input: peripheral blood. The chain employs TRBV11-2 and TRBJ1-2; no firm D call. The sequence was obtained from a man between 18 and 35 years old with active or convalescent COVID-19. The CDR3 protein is CASSTSTGNYGYTF. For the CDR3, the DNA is TGTGCCAGCAGCACCTCGACCGGGAACTATGGCTACACCTTC.